The next 20 T cell receptor beta chains were all read from a single sample in a study of vaccination and CD4 T cells after COVID-19 (dated by TCRdb to the early 2020s). No antigen is known for these receptors. What the treatment or condition label conveys for this sample: approximately nine-day PBMC culture with coronavirus spike peptide pools or control peptides (ViraFEST assay). Library construction relied on PCR. The sample was run on an Illumina iSeq 100. TCR sequencing of DNA from cultured CD4+ T cells used the Oncomine TCR Beta short-read assay at the Johns Hopkins FTIC core. TCRdb's own reprocessing of the public reads used fastp at Q25 and MiXCR and kept productive beta chains. All rows with the same CDR3 protein become a single entry with the most common DNA and genes. Within this sample are a few thousand distinct CDR3 sequences, with roughly 45% of them counted one time only. The ten top clones hold around 40% of the sample.

Sequences were derived from CD4+ T cells from blood, cultured in vitro, sampled after SARS-CoV-2 vaccination. The receptors stem from a human donor who had recovered from COVID-19.

Only one count was recorded for this clonotype. The rearrangement links TRBV7-9 to TRBJ2-1; TRBD1 is a possible D gene (5 bases). The germline V gene encodes CDR1 SEHNR and CDR2 FQNEAQ (reference sequence). V lost 4 bases to trimming and J lost 3 bases, with 7 bases between them. CDR3 length: 13 residues. CDR3: CASSSDSYNEQFF. In DNA form, the CDR3 reads TGTGCCAGCAGCTCAGACAGCTACAATGAGCAGTTCTTC.

This chain links TRBV6-1 with TRBJ2-7, with TRBD2 identical over 11 bases. This CDR3 spans 13 amino acids. V trimming: 4 bases; J trimming: 4 bases; junction bases outside the gene matches: 0. Germline V lookup: CDR1 MNHNS, CDR2 SASEGT. DNA of the CDR3: TGTGCCAGCAGTGGGACTAGCGGGTACGAGCAGTACTTC. Residues: CASSGTSGYEQYF.

This chain connects TRBV11-2 to TRBJ2-3, with 7 positions matching TRBD1. Losses at the gene ends were 2 bases for V and 2 bases for J; bases not matched to a gene: 10. CDR1 and CDR2 from the germline V gene are SGHAT and FQNNGV. This CDR3 has 17 residues. CDR3: CASSLTRGTEYTDTQYF. In DNA form, the CDR3 reads TGTGCCAGCAGCTTAACTAGGGGGACAGAGTACACAGATACGCAGTATTTT.

J is TRBJ2-3 and V is TRBV6-1, with TRBD2 matching over 10 bases. Unmatched junction bases numbered 6, after V lost 5 bases and J lost 4 bases. The germline gives CDR1 MNHNS, CDR2 SASEGT. The CDR3 is 15 residues long. The CDR3 here is CASSKGLAGADTQYF. In DNA, the CDR3 is TGTGCCAGCAGTAAGGGGCTAGCGGGAGCAGATACGCAGTATTTT.

This sequence joins TRBV7-9 and TRBJ1-2, with D possibly TRBD1 on 6 matching bases. The CDR3 extends over 17 amino acids. Trimming stripped 1 base from V and 2 bases from J, with 17 bases between. Germline CDR1 and CDR2: SEHNR and FQNEAQ (reference sequence). The CDR3 coding sequence is TGTGCCAGCAGCTTAGGGAAGTGGGACACGCCAAACTATGGCTACACCTTC. This gives the protein CASSLGKWDTPNYGYTF.

The chain links TRBV7-8 to TRBJ2-4, with 8 bases fitting TRBD2. The CDR3 is made up of 16 amino acids. Germline V lookup: CDR1 SGHVS, CDR2 FQNEAQ. Trimming removed 1 base from V and 1 base from J; junction bases left unmatched: 3. This CDR3 is CASSLVREAAKNIQYF. In nucleotides, the CDR3 is TGTGCCAGCAGCTTAGTGCGGGAGGCGGCCAAAAACATTCAGTACTTC.

The rearrangement uses TRBV5-1 and TRBJ1-3; no reliable D call. Germline lookup yields CDR1 SGHRS and CDR2 YFSETQ. Trimming stripped 2 bases from V and 4 bases from J, with 10 bases between. The CDR3 spans 14 residues. The CDR3: CASSLAGYGNTIYF. CDR3 coding DNA: TGCGCCAGCAGCTTAGCGGGATACGGAAACACCATATATTTT.

This clonotype has a handful of counts. This chain joins TRBV20-1 and TRBJ2-1; TRBD2 matches 10 bases. V lost 5 bases and J lost 4; bases outside the gene matches: 8. This CDR3 region has 15 residues. Per the germline V gene, CDR1 is DFQATT and CDR2 is SNEGSKA (reference sequence). CDR3 sequence: CSAVPGTSDYNEQFF. The CDR3 DNA sequence: TGCAGTGCTGTTCCCGGGACTAGCGATTACAATGAGCAGTTCTTC.

This clonotype was counted a few times. V usage is TRBV21-1 and J usage is TRBJ2-7; the table calls TRBD1, which could not be checked here. TRBV21-1 is a known pseudogene. The CDR3 spans 13 residues. The CDR3 DNA follows: TGTGCCAGCAGCACCCCGGCGTGCCACGAGCAGTACTTC. Translated: CASSTPACHEQYF.

Comments on this clonotype: The junction departs from germline at one end; a sequencing error may be responsible. The chain couples TRBV4-3 to TRBJ2-7, with a tentative D call TRBD1 (5 bases). The CDR3 contains 15 residues. CDR1 and CDR2 (germline): LGHNA, YSLEER. Here the CDR3 DNA reads TGCGCCAGCAGCCAAGTTAGGGGCACAGGACCCGAGCGGTACTTC. This translates into CASSQVRGTGPERYF.

V is TRBV10-1 and J is TRBJ1-5; 9 bases agree with TRBD1. V shed 6 bases and J 5 bases; nucleotides not matched to a gene: 11. Germline V gene sequence: CDR1 WNHNN, CDR2 SYGVQD (reference sequence). The CDR3 is 16 amino acids. In nucleotides, the CDR3 is TGCGCCAGCAGACCCACCGGGACAGGGAGGGATCAGCCCCAGCATTTT. The encoded protein is CASRPTGTGRDQPQHF.

A few counts support this clonotype. The rearrangement links TRBV19 to TRBJ1-2; weak D call: TRBD1 (5 bases). This CDR3 contains 14 residues. Trimming cost V 3 bases and J 8 bases, with 16 bases left between them. CDR1 is LNHDA and CDR2 is SQIVND in the germline V gene (reference sequence). CDR3 in DNA: TGTGCCAGTAGTATTGGCGGAGGGGCGAGGGGCTACACCTTC. Translation gives CASSIGGGARGYTF.

This clonotype was seen more than once but under ten times. V and J are TRBV19 and TRBJ1-1, with D possibly being TRBD1 (6 bases). This CDR3 comprises 14 residues. Germline CDR1 and CDR2: LNHDA and SQIVND (reference sequence). V was trimmed by 3 bases and J by 1 base, leaving 9 bases between them. CDR3 coding DNA: TGTGCCAGTAGTATCACAGGGACGAACACTGAAGCTTTCTTT. Amino acid sequence: CASSITGTNTEAFF.

The table lists this clonotype with a few counts. An end of the junction differs from the germline gene, which may be a read error. The chain uses TRBV7-7 and TRBJ2-5; possibly TRBD1 for D (7 bases). The CDR3 contains 13 residues. Looked up from germline, CDR1 is SSHAT and CDR2 is FNYEAQ (reference sequence). The CDR3 spells CASSTQGGETQYF. CDR3 coding DNA: TGTGCTAGCAGCACGCAGGGGGGAGAGACCCAGTACTTC. Full variable domain (remainder filled in from reference TRBV7-7 and TRBJ2-5): GAGVSQSPRYKVTKRGQDVTLRCDPISSHATLYWYQQALGQGPEFLTYFNYEAQPDKSGLPSDRFSAERPEGSISTLTIQRTEQRDSAMYRCASSTQGGETQYFGPGTRLLVL.

The chain carries TRBV19 and TRBJ1-5; TRBD1 matches at 9 bases. From germline, CDR1 is LNHDA and CDR2 SQIVND (reference sequence). V lost 5 bases, J lost 7 bases, and 6 bases stayed unmatched. The CDR3 runs 14 residues. The DNA of the CDR3 is TGTGCCAGTAGTGTCGACAGGGGGGACCAGCCCCAGCATTTT. As protein: CASSVDRGDQPQHF. Looking up the rest from reference TRBV19 and TRBJ1-5 gives the full variable domain: DGGITQSPKYLFRKEGQNVTLSCEQNLNHDAMYWYRQDPGQGLRLIYYSQIVNDFQKGDIAEGYSVSREKKESFPLTVTSAQKNPTAFYLCASSVDRGDQPQHFGDGTRLSIL.

The chain recombines TRBV12-3 or TRBV12-4 with TRBJ2-7, with D perhaps matching TRBD1 (5 bases). The germline V and J ends were trimmed by 5 bases and 7 bases, with 12 bases remaining between them. The CDR3 has 12 residues. The DNA of the CDR3 is TGTGCCAGCAGTCAGGGTGGTAGGGAGCAGTACTTC. The encoded protein is CASSQGGREQYF.

This clonotype was seen a few times. The chain links TRBV7-2 to TRBJ2-5; 11 positions match TRBD2. Per the germline V gene, CDR1 is SGHTA and CDR2 is FQGNSA. The CDR3 has 19 residues. Trimming cost V 2 bases and J 2 bases; bases outside gene matches: 13. The CDR3 region is CASSLFSTSGGPTQETQYF. The CDR3 region has the DNA TGTGCCAGCAGCTTATTCAGCACTAGCGGGGGCCCCACACAAGAGACCCAGTACTTC.

The chain employs TRBV14 and TRBJ1-6; D not resolved. V was trimmed by 1 base and J by 7 bases, leaving 8 bases between them. This CDR3 has 14 residues. Germline lookup yields CDR1 SGHDN and CDR2 FVKESK. Here the CDR3 reads CASSQGLSNSPLHF. The DNA of the CDR3 is TGTGCCAGCAGCCAAGGACTGTCGAATTCACCCCTCCACTTT. Filled out from reference TRBV14 and TRBJ1-6, the complete variable domain reads EAGVTQFPSHSVIEKGQTVTLRCDPISGHDNLYWYRRVMGKEIKFLLHFVKESKQDESGMPNNRFLAERTGGTYSTLKVQPAELEDSGVYFCASSQGLSNSPLHFGNGTRLTVT.

V usage is TRBV5-1 and J usage is TRBJ1-1, with unresolved D. CDR1 and CDR2 from the germline V gene are SGHRS and YFSETQ. The V end was cut by 7 bases, the J end by 0 bases, with 10 bases between. The CDR3 is made up of 13 amino acids. CDR3 in DNA: TGCGCCAGCTCAGTCGCAGTGAACACTGAAGCTTTCTTT. Encoded protein: CASSVAVNTEAFF.

The chain employs TRBV7-9 and TRBJ2-3; 10 bases line up with TRBD2. The V and J ends lost 5 bases and 4 bases, in that order; junction bases with no gene match: 6. This CDR3 is 15 amino acids long. Germline V gives CDR1 SEHNR, CDR2 FQNEAQ (reference sequence). CDR3 bases: TGTGCCAGCAGCAGGACTAGCGGACCCGCAGATACGCAGTATTTT. Its protein is CASSRTSGPADTQYF.